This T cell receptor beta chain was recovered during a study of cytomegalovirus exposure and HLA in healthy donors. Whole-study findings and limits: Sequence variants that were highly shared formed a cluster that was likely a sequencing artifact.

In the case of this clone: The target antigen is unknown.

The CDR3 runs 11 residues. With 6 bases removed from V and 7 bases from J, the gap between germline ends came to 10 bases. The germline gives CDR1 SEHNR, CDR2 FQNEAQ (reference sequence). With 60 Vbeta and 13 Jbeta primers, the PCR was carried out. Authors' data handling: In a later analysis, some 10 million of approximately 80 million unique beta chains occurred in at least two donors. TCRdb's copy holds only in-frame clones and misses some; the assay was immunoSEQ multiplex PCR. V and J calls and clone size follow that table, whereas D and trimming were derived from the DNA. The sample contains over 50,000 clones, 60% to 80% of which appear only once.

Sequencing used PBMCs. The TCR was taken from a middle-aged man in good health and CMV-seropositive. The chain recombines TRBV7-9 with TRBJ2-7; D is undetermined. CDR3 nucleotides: TGTGCCAGCAGGAGAGGTCGGGAGCAGTACTTC. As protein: CASRRGREQYF. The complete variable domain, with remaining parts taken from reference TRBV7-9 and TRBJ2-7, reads DTGVSQNPRHKITKRGQNVTFRCDPISEHNRLYWYRQTLGQGPEFLTYFQNEAQLEKSRLLSDRFSAERPKGSFSTLEIQRTEQGDSAMYLCASRRGREQYFGPGTRLTVT.